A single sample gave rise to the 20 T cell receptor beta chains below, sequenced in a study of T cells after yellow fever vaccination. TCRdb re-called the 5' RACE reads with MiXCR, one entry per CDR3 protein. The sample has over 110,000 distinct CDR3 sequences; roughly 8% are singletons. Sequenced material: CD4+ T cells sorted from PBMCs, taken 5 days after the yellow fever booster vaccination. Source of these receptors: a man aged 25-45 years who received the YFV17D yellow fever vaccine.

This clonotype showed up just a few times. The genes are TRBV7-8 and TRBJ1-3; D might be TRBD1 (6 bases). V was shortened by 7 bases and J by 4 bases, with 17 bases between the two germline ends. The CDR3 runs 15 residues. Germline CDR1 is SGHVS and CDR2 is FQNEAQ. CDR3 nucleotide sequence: TGTGCCAGCACCCTATCGGGGGGGGCGGGAAACACCATATATTTT. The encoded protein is CASTLSGGAGNTIYF. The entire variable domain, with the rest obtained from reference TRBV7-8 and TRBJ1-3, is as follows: GAGVSQSPRYKVAKRGQDVALRCDPISGHVSLFWYQQALGQGPEFLTYFQNEAQLDKSGLPSDRFFAERPEGSVSTLKIQRTQQEDSAVYLCASTLSGGAGNTIYFGEGSWLTVV.

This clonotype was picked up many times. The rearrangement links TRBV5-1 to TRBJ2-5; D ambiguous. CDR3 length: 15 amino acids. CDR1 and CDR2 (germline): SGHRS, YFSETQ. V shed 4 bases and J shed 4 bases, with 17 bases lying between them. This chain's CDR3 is CASSPRVGSGETQYF. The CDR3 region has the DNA TGCGCCAGCAGCCCTAGGGTAGGGTCCGGAGAGACCCAGTACTTC.

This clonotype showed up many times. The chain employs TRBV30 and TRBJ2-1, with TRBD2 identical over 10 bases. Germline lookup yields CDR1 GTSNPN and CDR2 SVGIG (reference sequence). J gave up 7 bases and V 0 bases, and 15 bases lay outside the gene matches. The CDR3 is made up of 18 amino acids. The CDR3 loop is CAWSVPTSGRASLNEQFF. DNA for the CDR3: TGTGCCTGGAGTGTCCCCACGAGCGGGAGGGCCTCTTTGAATGAGCAGTTCTTC.

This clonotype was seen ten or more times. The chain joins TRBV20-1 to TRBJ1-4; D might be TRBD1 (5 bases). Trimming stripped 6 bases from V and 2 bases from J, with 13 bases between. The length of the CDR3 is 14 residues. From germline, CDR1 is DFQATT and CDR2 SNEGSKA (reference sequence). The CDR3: CSAPSGKTNEKLFF. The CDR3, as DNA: TGCAGTGCACCCTCAGGGAAGACTAATGAAAAACTGTTTTTT.

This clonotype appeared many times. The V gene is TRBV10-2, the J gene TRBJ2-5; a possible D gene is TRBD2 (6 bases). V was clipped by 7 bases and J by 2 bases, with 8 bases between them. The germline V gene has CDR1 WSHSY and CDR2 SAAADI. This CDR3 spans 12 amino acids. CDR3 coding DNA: TGCGCCAGCATGGGGGGTCAAGAGACCCAGTACTTC. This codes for CASMGGQETQYF.

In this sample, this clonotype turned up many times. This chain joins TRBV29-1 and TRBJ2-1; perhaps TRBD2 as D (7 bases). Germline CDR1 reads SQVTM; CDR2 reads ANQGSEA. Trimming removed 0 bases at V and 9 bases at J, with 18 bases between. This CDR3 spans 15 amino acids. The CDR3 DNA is TGCAGCGTTGAAGAAAGGCTAGCGGAGGGGGGTGAGCAGTTCTTC. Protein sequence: CSVEERLAEGGEQFF.

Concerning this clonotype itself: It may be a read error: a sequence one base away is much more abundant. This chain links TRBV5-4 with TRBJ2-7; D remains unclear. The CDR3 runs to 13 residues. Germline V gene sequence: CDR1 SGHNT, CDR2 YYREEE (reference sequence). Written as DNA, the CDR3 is TGTCCCAGCAGCTTGTACTACTCCTACGAGCAGTACTTC. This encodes CPSSLYYSYEQYF.

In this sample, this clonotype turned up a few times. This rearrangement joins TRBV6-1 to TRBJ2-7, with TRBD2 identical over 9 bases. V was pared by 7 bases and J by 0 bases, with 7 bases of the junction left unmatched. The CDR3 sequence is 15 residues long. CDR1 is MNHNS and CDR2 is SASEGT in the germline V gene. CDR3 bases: TGTGCCAGCAATCGACCTAGCGGGATCTCCTACGAGCAGTACTTC. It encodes CASNRPSGISYEQYF.

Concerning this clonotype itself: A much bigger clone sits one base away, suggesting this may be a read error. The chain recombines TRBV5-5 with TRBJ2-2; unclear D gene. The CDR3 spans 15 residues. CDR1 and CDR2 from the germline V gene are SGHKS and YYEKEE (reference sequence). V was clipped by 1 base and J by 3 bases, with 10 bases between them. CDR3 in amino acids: CASSLIGRDTGELFF. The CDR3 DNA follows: TGTGCCAGCAGCTTGATTGGACGAGACACCGGGGAGCTGTTTTTT.

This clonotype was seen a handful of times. The CDR3 coding sequence is TGTGCCAGTAGTGGGAGGGACTACAGAAATAACAATGAGCAGTTCTTC. This encodes CASSGRDYRNNNEQFF. V gene TRBV19 combines with J gene TRBJ2-1; 7 nucleotides match TRBD2. Trimming at V came to 5 bases and at J to 5 bases, leaving 12 bases not matched to a gene. This CDR3 has 16 residues. Germline CDR1 LNHDA, CDR2 SQIVND (reference sequence).

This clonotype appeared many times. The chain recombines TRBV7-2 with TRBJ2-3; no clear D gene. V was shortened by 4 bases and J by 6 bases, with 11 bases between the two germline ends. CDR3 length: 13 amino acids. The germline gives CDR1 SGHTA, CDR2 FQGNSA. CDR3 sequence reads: CASSSYTGDTQYF. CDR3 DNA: TGTGCCAGCAGCTCGTATACGGGCGATACGCAGTATTTT.

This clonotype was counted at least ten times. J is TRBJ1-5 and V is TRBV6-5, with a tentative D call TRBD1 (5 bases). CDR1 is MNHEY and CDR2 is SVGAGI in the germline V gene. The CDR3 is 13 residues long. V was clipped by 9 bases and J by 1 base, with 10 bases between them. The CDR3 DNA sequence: TGTGCCAGTAGGGGATCGAGCAATCAGCCCCAGCATTTT. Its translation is CASRGSSNQPQHF.

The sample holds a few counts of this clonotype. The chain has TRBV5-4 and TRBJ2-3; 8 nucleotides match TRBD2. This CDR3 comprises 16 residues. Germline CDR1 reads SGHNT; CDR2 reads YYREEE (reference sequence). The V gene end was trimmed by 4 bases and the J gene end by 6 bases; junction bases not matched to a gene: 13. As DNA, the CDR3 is TGTGCCAGCAGCCGGCCCGGAGCGGGAGCGATGGATACGCAGTATTTT. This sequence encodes CASSRPGAGAMDTQYF.

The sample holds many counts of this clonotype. The CDR3 here is CASSLARTGFGYTF. CDR3 in DNA: TGTGCCAGCAGTTTAGCCAGGACAGGGTTCGGCTACACCTTC. V and J are TRBV12-3 or TRBV12-4 and TRBJ1-2; 8 bases align to TRBD1. The CDR3 is 14 amino acids. V shed 0 bases and J 8 bases; nucleotides not matched to a gene: 5.

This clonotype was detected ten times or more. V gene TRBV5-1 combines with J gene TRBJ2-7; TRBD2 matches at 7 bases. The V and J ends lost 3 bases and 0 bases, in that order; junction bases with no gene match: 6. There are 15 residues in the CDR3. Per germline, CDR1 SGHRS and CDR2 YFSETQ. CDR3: CASSSGREYSYEQYF. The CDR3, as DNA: TGCGCCAGCAGCTCCGGGCGGGAGTACTCCTACGAGCAGTACTTC.

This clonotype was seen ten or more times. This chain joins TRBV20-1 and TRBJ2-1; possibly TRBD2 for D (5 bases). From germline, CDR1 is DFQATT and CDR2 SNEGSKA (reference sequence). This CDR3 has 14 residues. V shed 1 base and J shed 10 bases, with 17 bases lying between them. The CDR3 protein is CSARVGGSFGEQFF. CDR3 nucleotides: TGCAGTGCTAGAGTAGGAGGCTCCTTTGGGGAGCAGTTCTTC.

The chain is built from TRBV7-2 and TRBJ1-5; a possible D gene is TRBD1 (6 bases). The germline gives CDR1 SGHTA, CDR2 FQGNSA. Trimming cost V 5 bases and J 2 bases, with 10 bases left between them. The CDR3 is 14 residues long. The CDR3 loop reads CASSKQGGNQPQHF. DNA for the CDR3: TGTGCCAGCAGCAAACAGGGAGGCAATCAGCCCCAGCATTTT.

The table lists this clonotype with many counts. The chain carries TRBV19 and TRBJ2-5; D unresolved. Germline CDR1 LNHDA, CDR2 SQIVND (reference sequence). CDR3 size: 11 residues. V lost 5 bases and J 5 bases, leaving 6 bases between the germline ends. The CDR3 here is CASSARETQYF. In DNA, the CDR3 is TGTGCCAGTAGTGCTCGGGAGACCCAGTACTTC.

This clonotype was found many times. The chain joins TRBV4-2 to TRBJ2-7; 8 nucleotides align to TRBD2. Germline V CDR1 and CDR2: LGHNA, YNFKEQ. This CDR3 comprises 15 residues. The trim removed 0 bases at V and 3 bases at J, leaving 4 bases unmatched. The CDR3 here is CASSQDASGSYEQYF. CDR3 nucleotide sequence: TGTGCCAGCAGCCAAGATGCGAGCGGGAGCTACGAGCAGTACTTC.

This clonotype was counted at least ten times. DNA of the CDR3: TGTGCCAGCAGCTCCGGCGGGACGTACTCCTACAATGAGCAGTTCTTC. This gives the protein CASSSGGTYSYNEQFF. This rearrangement joins TRBV7-9 to TRBJ2-1; the D gene is possibly TRBD2 (6 bases). Per the germline V gene, CDR1 is SEHNR and CDR2 is FQNEAQ (reference sequence). The V gene lost 4 bases and the J gene lost 0 bases, with 13 bases spanning the gap. This CDR3 comprises 16 residues.